Listed below are T cell receptor beta chains from one sample, sequenced in a study of T cell repertoires in cytomegalovirus infection. A single record per CDR3 protein comes from TCRdb applying MiXCR to the reads. The data contain around 740,000 distinct CDR3 sequences, approximately 34% of them singletons. Sequenced sample: PBMCs. These receptors were taken from a human donor in good health (CMV status not recorded). Some clones in this sample may be carry-over from other donors' samples. CDR3s include the opening cysteine and the closing phenylalanine or tryptophan. The D gene is left open where the match is weak. Clone size appears in some rows only: once, few, many, or a class for an expanded clone.

D,size,V,J,DNA,CDR3
TRBD2,many,TRBV28,TRBJ2-7,TGTGCCAGCAGCTCTCTAGCGGGGGGACTCTACGAGCAGTACTTC,CASSSLAGGLYEQYF
NA,few,TRBV28,TRBJ2-7,TGTGCCAGCAGTTTTCCAGGGAAGAGGGACGAGCAGTACTTC,CASSFPGKRDEQYF
TRBD1,NA,TRBV12-3/TRBV12-4,TRBJ2-5,TGTGCCAGCAGAACTACCAGGGGGCGGAACACAGAGACCCAGTACTTC,CASRTTRGRNTETQYF
NA,many,TRBV23-1,TRBJ2-6,TGCGCCAGCAGTCAACAACAGGGCCTTTTCCTCTCTGGGGCCAACGTCCTGACTTTC,CASSQQQGLFLSGANVLTF
NA,few,TRBV20-1,TRBJ1-6,TGCAGTGCTCGCAGGGGTTTGGGCTCACCCCTCCACTTT,CSARRGLGSPLHF
TRBD1,NA,TRBV7-3,TRBJ2-3,TGTGCCAGCAGCTTAGATGGACAGGGAGGTCGGACAGATACGCAGTATTTT,CASSLDGQGGRTDTQYF
TRBD1,many,TRBV7-2,TRBJ1-2,TGTGCCAGCAGCTCCCGGAATGACAGGGGGCACGGCTACACCTTC,CASSSRNDRGHGYTF
NA,NA,TRBV28,TRBJ1-5,TGTGCCAGCTCACCCGCGGGGGATTTTTATCAGCCCCAGCATTTT,CASSPAGDFYQPQHF
NA,NA,TRBV5-1,TRBJ2-7,TGCGCCAGCAGCTTGGAGGCAGGACTTCCCGAGCAGTACTTC,CASSLEAGLPEQYF
TRBD2,NA,TRBV11-2,TRBJ2-2,TGTGCCAGCAGCCCCGGACTAGCGGGAGGTATGAACACCGGGGAGCTGTTTTTT,CASSPGLAGGMNTGELFF
NA,few,TRBV29-1,TRBJ2-7,TGCAGCGTTGTGGACGGAACCTACGAGCAGTACTTC,CSVVDGTYEQYF
TRBD1,NA,TRBV20-1,TRBJ1-5,TGCAGTGCTGTCACAGGGGGCTGGAGCAATCAGCCCCAGCATTTT,CSAVTGGWSNQPQHF
NA,once,TRBV12-3/TRBV12-4,TRBJ2-3,TGTGCCAGCAGTGTTGCGGGACGGGGAAGCACAGATACGCAGTATTTT,CASSVAGRGSTDTQYF
NA,few,TRBV10-3,TRBJ1-1,TGTGCCATCAGTGGTCTGCAGAACACTGAAGCTTTCTTT,CAISGLQNTEAFF
TRBD1,few,TRBV10-3,TRBJ1-1,TGTGCCACCTCCCCGACAGGGCTGCGCACTGAAGCTTTCTTT,CATSPTGLRTEAFF
TRBD2,NA,TRBV7-8,TRBJ2-1,TGTGCCAGCAGCTTACGGATACAGTCTAGCGGGAGGGAGTACAATGAGCAGTTCTTC,CASSLRIQSSGREYNEQFF
TRBD1,few,TRBV7-9,TRBJ1-2,TGTGCCAGCAGCCCCTACCACCAGGGGGTCTATGGCTACACCTTC,CASSPYHQGVYGYTF
NA,NA,TRBV12-3/TRBV12-4,TRBJ2-4,TGTGCCAGCAGGGGAACGGGATGGCAAATTCAGTACTTC,CASRGTGWQIQYF
NA,few,TRBV7-9,TRBJ1-6,TGTGCCAGCAGCTCCCCCCCTAACGGGATACTCTATAATTCACCCCTCCACTTT,CASSSPPNGILYNSPLHF
TRBD2,NA,TRBV28,TRBJ2-1,TGTGCCAGCAGTTCCGGGGGGACCATCAACAATGAGCAGTTCTTC,CASSSGGTINNEQFF
NA,NA,TRBV7-6,TRBJ2-5,TGTGCCAGCAGCCGGGGAGATGGGACCCAGTACTTC,CASSRGDGTQYF
NA,many,TRBV7-2,TRBJ2-5,TGTGCGGAAACCGGGGGAGGTTGGGAGACCCAGTACTTC,CAETGGGWETQYF
NA,NA,TRBV15,TRBJ1-1,TGTGCCACCAGCAGAGATCCATGGGGGTTTGGTACTGAAGCTTTCTTT,CATSRDPWGFGTEAFF
TRBD1,NA,TRBV4-2,TRBJ1-4,TGTGCCAGCAGCCAAGATGGGACAGGGGGGGATGAAAAACTGTTTTTT,CASSQDGTGGDEKLFF
NA,few,TRBV6-1,TRBJ1-5,TGTGCCAGCAGGGGACTGGGGGGAATTCAGCCCCAGCATTTT,CASRGLGGIQPQHF
NA,NA,TRBV4-2,TRBJ2-1,TGTGCCAGCAGCCAACCCGGGAGCTCCTACAATGAGCAGTTCTTC,CASSQPGSSYNEQFF
TRBD2,NA,TRBV10-3,TRBJ2-3,TGTGCCATCAGGGAGCTAGCGGCACAGGATACGCAGTATTTT,CAIRELAAQDTQYF
NA,NA,TRBV12-3/TRBV12-4,TRBJ1-2,TGTGCCAGCAGACAACAGGGAAACTATGGCTACACCTTC,CASRQQGNYGYTF
NA,NA,TRBV28,TRBJ1-1,TGTGCCAGCAGTCCAGGACGGGGATATATGAACACTGAAGCTTTCTTT,CASSPGRGYMNTEAFF
TRBD1,NA,TRBV4-1,TRBJ1-3,TGCGCCAGCGGGGGCGAGGGGGCCGGGGGAAACACCATATATTTT,CASGGEGAGGNTIYF
TRBD1,once,TRBV7-6,TRBJ1-6,TGTGCCAGCAGCGGCATGGACAGGACCAATTCACCCCTCCACTTT,CASSGMDRTNSPLHF
NA,NA,TRBV7-9,TRBJ2-7,TGTGCCAGCAGCTTCAATACAGGGTCCTACGAGCAGTACTTC,CASSFNTGSYEQYF
NA,NA,TRBV6-1,TRBJ2-3,TGTGCCAGCAGTGAATGGGAACTCCGCCCCGGGGATACGCAGTATTTT,CASSEWELRPGDTQYF
TRBD1,NA,TRBV2,TRBJ2-3,TGTGCCAGCAGGGAACTACAGGGGAGCACAGATACGCAGTATTTT,CASRELQGSTDTQYF
NA,once,TRBV20-1,TRBJ1-1,TGCAGTGCGCGGACAGATCGGACTGAAGCTTTCTTT,CSARTDRTEAFF
TRBD2,NA,TRBV11-2,TRBJ2-3,TGTGCCAGCACCCTCGGGACTAGCGGCGAGTATTTT,CASTLGTSGEYF
NA,NA,TRBV27,TRBJ1-6,TGTGCCAGCAGTTTAAGATTCGGCAGGAACTCACCCCTCCACTTT,CASSLRFGRNSPLHF
NA,NA,TRBV7-3,TRBJ2-3,TGTGCCAGCAGCCGAAGGGCGGATACGCAGTATTTT,CASSRRADTQYF
TRBD2,few,TRBV6-8,TRBJ2-7,TGTGCCAGCAGTTCCGTGGGACTAGCGGGAGTCGAGCAGTACTTC,CASSSVGLAGVEQYF
NA,NA,TRBV15,TRBJ2-3,TGTGCCACCAGCAGAGTTAAGGATACGCAGTATTTT,CATSRVKDTQYF
NA,NA,TRBV20-1,TRBJ1-4,TGCAGTGCTACGGGGGGCAGGGACGACGAAAAACTGTTTTTT,CSATGGRDDEKLFF
TRBD1,NA,TRBV12-3/TRBV12-4,TRBJ2-4,TGTGCCAGCAGTTTAACAGGACAGGGTGCCGGTGCGCGTAACATTCAGTACTTC,CASSLTGQGAGARNIQYF
TRBD1,NA,TRBV24-1,TRBJ1-1,TGTGCCACCACAGGGGGCGATTCGACTGAAGCTTTCTTT,CATTGGDSTEAFF
NA,NA,TRBV28,TRBJ1-4,TGTGCCAGCACCGTGAGGGGGGGGGCGACTAATGAAAAACTGTTTTTT,CASTVRGGATNEKLFF
NA,many,TRBV7-2,TRBJ1-3,TGTGCCAGCAGGCTTACTGGAAACACCATATATTTT,CASRLTGNTIYF
TRBD1,NA,TRBV24-1,TRBJ2-3,TGTGCCACCAGTGGGGCCGGGACAGATAGCACAGATACGCAGTATTTT,CATSGAGTDSTDTQYF
TRBD2,few,TRBV27,TRBJ2-1,TGTGCCAGCAGACAAGAGCGGGGGGCTGTCAATGAGCAGTTCTTC,CASRQERGAVNEQFF
NA,NA,TRBV27,TRBJ2-7,TGTGCCAGCGCTGCAGGCCCCGTTCCCTACGAGCAGTACTTC,CASAAGPVPYEQYF
TRBD2,NA,TRBV12-3/TRBV12-4,TRBJ2-7,TGTGCCAGCGGCGGGGGGGCGACCTACGAGCAGTACTTC,CASGGGATYEQYF
TRBD2,few,TRBV11-2,TRBJ2-5,TGTGCCAGCAGCTTATACGTGGCTAGCGGGGAACAAGAGACCCAGTACTTC,CASSLYVASGEQETQYF
TRBD2,many,TRBV7-6,TRBJ2-5,TGTGCCAGCAGCTTAGCAGCGGGGTCGGAGACCCAGTACTTC,CASSLAAGSETQYF
NA,NA,TRBV12-3/TRBV12-4,TRBJ1-5,TGTGCCAGCAGTTTAGCGGGGCTGGCAGCCCAGCATTTT,CASSLAGLAAQHF
TRBD1,NA,TRBV7-9,TRBJ2-1,TGTGCCAGTCTAGGGGTGACAGGGGGCCACAATGAGCAGTTCTTC,CASLGVTGGHNEQFF
NA,once,TRBV5-6,TRBJ1-4,TGTGCCAGCAGCCTCTCTCCGGAGAAACTGTTTTTT,CASSLSPEKLFF
NA,NA,TRBV29-1,TRBJ1-2,TGCAGCGTTGAAAGCCGGTCTAACTATGGCTACACCTTC,CSVESRSNYGYTF
NA,many,TRBV27,TRBJ1-2,TGTGCCAGCAGCACGACGGGCTCTAACTATGGCTACACCTTC,CASSTTGSNYGYTF
NA,NA,TRBV20-1,TRBJ2-3,TGCAGTGTACACAGGGACAGCACAGATACGCAGTATTTT,CSVHRDSTDTQYF
NA,NA,TRBV7-6,TRBJ1-2,TGTGCCAGCAGCCCCCGGGTTGGGCAGGGGACCTATGGCTACACCTTC,CASSPRVGQGTYGYTF
NA,NA,TRBV6-1,TRBJ1-2,TGTGCCAGCAGACAAGGCCGGGTCGGAGCTAACTATGGCTACACCTTC,CASRQGRVGANYGYTF